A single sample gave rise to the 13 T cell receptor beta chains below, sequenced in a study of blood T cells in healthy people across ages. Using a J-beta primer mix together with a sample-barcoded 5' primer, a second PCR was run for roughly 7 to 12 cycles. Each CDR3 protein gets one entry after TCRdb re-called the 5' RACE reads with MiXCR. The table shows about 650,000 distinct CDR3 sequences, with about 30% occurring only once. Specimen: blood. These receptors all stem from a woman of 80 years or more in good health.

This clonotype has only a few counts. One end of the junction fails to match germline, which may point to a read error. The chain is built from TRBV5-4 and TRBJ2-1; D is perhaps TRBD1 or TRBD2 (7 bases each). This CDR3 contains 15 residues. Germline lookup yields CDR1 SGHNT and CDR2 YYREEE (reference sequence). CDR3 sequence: CASSQGGRIYSEQFF. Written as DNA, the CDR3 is TGTGCCAGCAGCCAGGGGGGGCGAATTTACAGTGAGCAGTTCTTC.

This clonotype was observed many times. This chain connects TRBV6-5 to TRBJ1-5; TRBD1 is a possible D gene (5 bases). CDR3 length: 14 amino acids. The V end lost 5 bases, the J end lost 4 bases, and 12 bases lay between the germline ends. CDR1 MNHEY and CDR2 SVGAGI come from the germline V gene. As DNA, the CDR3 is TGTGCCAGCAGTCCCGACAGCACTAATCAGCCCCAGCATTTT. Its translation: CASSPDSTNQPQHF.

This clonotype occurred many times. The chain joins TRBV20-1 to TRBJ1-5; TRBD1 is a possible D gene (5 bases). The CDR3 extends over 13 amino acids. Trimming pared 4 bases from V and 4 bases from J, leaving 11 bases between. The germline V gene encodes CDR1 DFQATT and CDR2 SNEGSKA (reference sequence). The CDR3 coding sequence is TGCAGTGCTATGGGCGGGGGAAATCAGCCCCAGCATTTT. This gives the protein CSAMGGGNQPQHF.

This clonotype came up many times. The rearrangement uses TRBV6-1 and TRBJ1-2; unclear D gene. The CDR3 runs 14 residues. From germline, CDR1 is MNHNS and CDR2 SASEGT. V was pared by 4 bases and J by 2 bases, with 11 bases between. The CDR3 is CASSVEFSNYGYTF. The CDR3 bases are TGTGCCAGCAGTGTAGAGTTTTCCAACTATGGCTACACCTTC.

CDR3: CASSLGVRLEEQFF. CDR3 DNA: TGTGCCAGCAGCTTAGGAGTTCGCCTCGAGGAGCAGTTCTTC. The chain has TRBV7-2 and TRBJ2-1; unclear D gene. From germline, CDR1 is SGHTA and CDR2 FQGNSA. The CDR3 consists of 14 residues. Trimming removed 1 base at V and 10 bases at J, with 14 bases between.

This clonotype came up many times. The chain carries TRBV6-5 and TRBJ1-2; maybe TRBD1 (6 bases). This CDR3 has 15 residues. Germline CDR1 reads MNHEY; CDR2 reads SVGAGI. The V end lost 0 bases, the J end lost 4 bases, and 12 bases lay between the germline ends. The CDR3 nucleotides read TGTGCCAGCAGTTACTCGACAGGCCTGATCTATGGCTACACCTTC. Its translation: CASSYSTGLIYGYTF.

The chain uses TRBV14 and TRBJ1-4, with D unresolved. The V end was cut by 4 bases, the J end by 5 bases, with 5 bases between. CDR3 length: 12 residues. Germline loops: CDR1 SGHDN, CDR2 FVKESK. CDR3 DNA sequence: TGTGCCAGCAGCCGAAAGAATGAAAAACTGTTTTTT. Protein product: CASSRKNEKLFF.

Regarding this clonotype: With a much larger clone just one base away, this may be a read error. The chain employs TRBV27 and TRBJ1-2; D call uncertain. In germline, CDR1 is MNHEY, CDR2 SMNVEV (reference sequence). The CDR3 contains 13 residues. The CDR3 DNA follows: TGTGCCGGCAGTCTGGCCGGACCCTATGGCTACACCTTC. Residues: CAGSLAGPYGYTF.

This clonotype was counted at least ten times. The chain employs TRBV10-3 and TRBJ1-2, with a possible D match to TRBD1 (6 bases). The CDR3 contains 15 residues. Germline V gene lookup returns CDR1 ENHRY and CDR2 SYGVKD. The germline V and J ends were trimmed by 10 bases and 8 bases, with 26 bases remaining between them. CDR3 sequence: CATRDTNRAGVGYTF. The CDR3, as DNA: TGTGCCACCAGGGACACTAATCGGGCGGGGGTCGGCTACACCTTC.

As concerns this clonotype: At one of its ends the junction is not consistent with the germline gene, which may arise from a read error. In DNA, the CDR3 is TGTGTCAGCAGCGTAGGAGGCCTCCTTAGCACAGATATGCAGTATTTT. Translated, it gives CVSSVGGLLSTDMQYF. The chain has TRBV9 and TRBJ2-3; perhaps TRBD2 as D (5 bases). The CDR3 is 16 amino acids. Germline values: CDR1 SGDLS, CDR2 YYNGEE.

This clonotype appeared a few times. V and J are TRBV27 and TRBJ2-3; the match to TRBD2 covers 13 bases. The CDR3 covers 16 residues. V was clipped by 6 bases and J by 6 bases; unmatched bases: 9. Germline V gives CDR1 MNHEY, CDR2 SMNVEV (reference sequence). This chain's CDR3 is CASRTRLAGGMDTQYF. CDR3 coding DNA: TGTGCCAGCAGGACCCGACTAGCGGGAGGTATGGATACGCAGTATTTT.

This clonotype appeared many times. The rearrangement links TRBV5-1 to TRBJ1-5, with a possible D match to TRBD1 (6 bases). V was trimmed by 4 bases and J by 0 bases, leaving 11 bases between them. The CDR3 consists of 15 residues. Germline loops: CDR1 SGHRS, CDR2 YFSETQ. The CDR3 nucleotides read TGCGCCAGCAGCCCAGAGGGGGTTAGCAATCAGCCCCAGCATTTT. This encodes CASSPEGVSNQPQHF.

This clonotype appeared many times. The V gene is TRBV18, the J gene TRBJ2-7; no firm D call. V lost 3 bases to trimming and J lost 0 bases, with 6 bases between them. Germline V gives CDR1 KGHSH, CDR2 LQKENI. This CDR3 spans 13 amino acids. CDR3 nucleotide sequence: TGTGCCAGCTCACCGGTACGCTCCTACGAGCAGTACTTC. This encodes CASSPVRSYEQYF. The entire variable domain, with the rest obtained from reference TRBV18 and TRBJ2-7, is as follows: NAGVMQNPRHLVRRRGQEARLRCSPMKGHSHVYWYRQLPEEGLKFMVYLQKENIIDESGMPKERFSAEFPKEGPSILRIQQVVRGDSAAYFCASSPVRSYEQYFGPGTRLTVT.